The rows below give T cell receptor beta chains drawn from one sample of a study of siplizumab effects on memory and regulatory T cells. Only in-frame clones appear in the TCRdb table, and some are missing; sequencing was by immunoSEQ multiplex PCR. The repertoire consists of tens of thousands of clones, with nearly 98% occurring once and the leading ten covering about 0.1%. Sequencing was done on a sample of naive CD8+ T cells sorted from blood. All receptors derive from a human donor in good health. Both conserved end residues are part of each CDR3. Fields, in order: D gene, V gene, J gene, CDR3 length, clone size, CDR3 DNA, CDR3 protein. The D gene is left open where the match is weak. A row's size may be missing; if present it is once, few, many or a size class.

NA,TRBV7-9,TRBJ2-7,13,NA,TGTGCCAGCACGATCCCCCTGGGTGTCGAGCAGTACTTC,CASTIPLGVEQYF
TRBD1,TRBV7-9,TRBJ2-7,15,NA,TGTGCCAGCAGTTTCCCGGGACAGGGGGTCCACGAGCAGTACTTC,CASSFPGQGVHEQYF
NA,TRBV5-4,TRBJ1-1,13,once,TGTGCCAGCAGTCTGGGACGAAACACTGAAGCTTTCTTT,CASSLGRNTEAFF
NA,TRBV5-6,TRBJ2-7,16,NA,TGTGCCAGCAGCTTGGGAGGAGGGCAGGGGGGTTACGAGCAGTACTTC,CASSLGGGQGGYEQYF
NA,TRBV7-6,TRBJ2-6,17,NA,TGTGCCAGCAGCTTAGCCCGTTGGGGGGCTGGGGCCAACGTCCTGACTTTC,CASSLARWGAGANVLTF
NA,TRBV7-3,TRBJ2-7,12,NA,TGTGCCAGCAGCCTCTCCTCCTACGAGCAGTACTTC,CASSLSSYEQYF
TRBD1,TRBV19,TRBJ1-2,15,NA,TGTGCCAGTAGCGAATCGACAGGGGGCGTCTATGGCTACACCTTC,CASSESTGGVYGYTF
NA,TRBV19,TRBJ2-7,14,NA,TGTGCCAGTAGTATAGGGGCAGCATCCTACGAGCAGTACTTC,CASSIGAASYEQYF
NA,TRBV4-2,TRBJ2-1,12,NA,TGTGCCAGCAGCCAAGATCGGGCTGAGCAGTTCTTC,CASSQDRAEQFF
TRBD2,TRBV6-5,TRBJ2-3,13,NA,TGTGCCAGCGGACTAGCGGGCACAGATACGCAGTATTTT,CASGLAGTDTQYF
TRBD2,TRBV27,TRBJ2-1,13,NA,TGTGCCAGCAGTTTATGGGGGGGGGATGAGCAGTTCTTC,CASSLWGGDEQFF
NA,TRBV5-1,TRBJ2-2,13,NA,TGCGCCAGCAAGGACGGGCACACCGGGGAGCTGTTTTTT,CASKDGHTGELFF
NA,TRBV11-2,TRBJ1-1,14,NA,TGTGCCAGCAGGGCGCGGGAGGCAGGCACTGAAGCTTTCTTT,CASRAREAGTEAFF
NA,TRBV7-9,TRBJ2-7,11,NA,TGTGCCAGCAGCTCCAATTACGAGCAGTACTTC,CASSSNYEQYF
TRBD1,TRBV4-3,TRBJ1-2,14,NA,TGCGCCAGCAGCCCCGGGACAGGGGACCCTGGCTACACCTTC,CASSPGTGDPGYTF
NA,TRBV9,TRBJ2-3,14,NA,TGTGCCAGCAGCGTAGAAGGTAGCACAGATACGCAGTATTTT,CASSVEGSTDTQYF
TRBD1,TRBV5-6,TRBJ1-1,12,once,TGTGCCAGCAGCCCGCAGGGGGCGGCGGCTTTCTTT,CASSPQGAAAFF
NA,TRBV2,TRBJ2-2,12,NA,TGTGCCAGCAGAGAGGGAACCGGGGAGCTGTTTTTT,CASREGTGELFF
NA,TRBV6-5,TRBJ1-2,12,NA,TGTGCCAGCCGTGGAGCGAACTATGGCTACACCTTC,CASRGANYGYTF
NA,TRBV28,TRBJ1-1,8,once,NA,CASSTSHF
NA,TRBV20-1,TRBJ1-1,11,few,TGCAGTGCAAACAGCTACACTGAAGCTTTCTTT,CSANSYTEAFF
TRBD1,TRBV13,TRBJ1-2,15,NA,TGTGCCAGCAGCTTAGGGACACAGGGGGCGCACGGCTACACCTTC,CASSLGTQGAHGYTF
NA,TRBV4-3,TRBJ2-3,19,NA,TGCGCCAGCAGCCAAGAAGCCGTTCTAAGCAGGGGCTTCACAGATACGCAGTATTTT,CASSQEAVLSRGFTDTQYF
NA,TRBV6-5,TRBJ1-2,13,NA,TGTGCCAGCAGTTACTCGGGGGTGGACGGCTACACCTTC,CASSYSGVDGYTF
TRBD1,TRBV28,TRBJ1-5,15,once,TGTGCCAGCAGTTCGAACTACAGGGGATATCAGCCCCAGCATTTT,CASSSNYRGYQPQHF
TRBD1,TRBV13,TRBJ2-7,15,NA,TGTGCCAGCAGTTCCACCGGGACAGGGATTTACGAGCAGTACTTC,CASSSTGTGIYEQYF
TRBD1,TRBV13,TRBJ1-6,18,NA,TGTGCCAGCAGCGCGGGGGGAACAGGGGCCGGGGATAATTCACCCCTCCACTTT,CASSAGGTGAGDNSPLHF
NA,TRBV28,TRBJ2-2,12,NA,TGTGCCAGCAGTTTCGGGTACGGGGAGCTGTTTTTT,CASSFGYGELFF
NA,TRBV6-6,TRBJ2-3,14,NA,TGTGCCAGCAGTGATCCCCCCATTAGAGATACGCAGTATTTT,CASSDPPIRDTQYF
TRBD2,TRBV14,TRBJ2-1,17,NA,TGTGCCAGCAGCCAAGATCAGGGACTAGCGGGGGACGGTGAGCAGTTCTTC,CASSQDQGLAGDGEQFF
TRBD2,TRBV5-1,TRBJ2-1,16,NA,TGCGCCAGCAGCTCCACCGGGACTAGCTCCTACAATGAGCAGTTCTTC,CASSSTGTSSYNEQFF
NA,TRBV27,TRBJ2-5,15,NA,TGTGCCAGCAGTTTTACGGCCAGAGAGCAAGAGACCCAGTACTTC,CASSFTAREQETQYF
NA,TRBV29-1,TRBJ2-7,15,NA,TGCAGCGTTGAAGAAAAGGGACGTCAGGCTCCCGAGCAGTACTTC,CSVEEKGRQAPEQYF